Below, 24 T cell receptor beta chains from the same sample are listed, as sequenced in a study of response to subunit inactivated influenza vaccine. TCRdb analysed the RT-PCR reads with MiXCR anew, one entry per CDR3 protein. The data show about 700,000 distinct CDR3 sequences, with roughly 14% seen just once and around 7% held by the top ten. Specimen: PBMCs from blood, collected around 14 days before vaccination. The receptor set was obtained from a man in his fifties or sixties who received an inactivated influenza vaccine.

The genes are TRBV5-8 and TRBJ2-7; D might be TRBD1 (5 bases). The CDR3 consists of 14 residues. CDR1 and CDR2 from the germline V gene are SGHTS and YDEGEE. Trimming took 1 base from V and 0 from J, leaving 8 bases between them. CDR3 sequence (DNA): TGTGCCAGCAGCTTGAGGGGCATCTCCTACGAGCAGTACTTC. Translation gives CASSLRGISYEQYF.

This chain uses TRBV29-1 with TRBJ2-1; D uncertain. Per germline, CDR1 SQVTM and CDR2 ANQGSEA. Trimming shortened V by 4 bases and J by 3 bases, and 7 bases separated the two germline ends. This CDR3 is 12 amino acids long. Here the CDR3 reads CSVVEIYNEQFF. CDR3 DNA sequence: TGCAGCGTTGTTGAGATCTACAATGAGCAGTTCTTC.

This clonotype was found a few times. V gene TRBV4-2 combines with J gene TRBJ1-6; 7 bases match TRBD1. Germline V gene sequence: CDR1 LGHNA, CDR2 YNFKEQ. CDR3 length equals 15 residues. The trim removed 2 bases at V and 9 bases at J, leaving 7 bases unmatched. Written as DNA, the CDR3 is TGTGCCAGCAGCCAAATAGCAGGGGGATCTTCACCCCTCCACTTT. It translates to CASSQIAGGSSPLHF.

V gene TRBV10-3 combines with J gene TRBJ2-5; TRBD2 agrees at 8 bases. The CDR3 is made up of 16 amino acids. CDR1 ENHRY and CDR2 SYGVKD come from the germline V gene. The V segment lost 3 bases and the J segment 5 bases; nucleotides outside the gene matches: 11. Here the CDR3 DNA reads TGTGCCATCAGTGATTTATCTAGCGGGCGGTTGGAGACCCAGTACTTC. Translation: CAISDLSSGRLETQYF.

The chain recombines TRBV12-3 or TRBV12-4 with TRBJ2-3, with D perhaps TRBD1 (5 bases). The CDR3 has 15 amino acids. V was pared by 2 bases and J by 1 base, with 10 bases between. The DNA for the CDR3 is TGTGCCAGCAGTTTATGGGGCGACGGCACAGATACGCAGTATTTT. Protein sequence: CASSLWGDGTDTQYF.

This clonotype was seen a few times. The chain carries TRBV9 and TRBJ2-7; 10 positions agree with TRBD1. With V trimmed by 0 bases and J by 0 bases, 0 bases remained unmatched. Germline CDR1 reads SGDLS; CDR2 reads YYNGEE. The CDR3 is 15 residues long. The CDR3 DNA sequence: TGTGCCAGCAGCGTAGGGGACAGGGGCTCCTACGAGCAGTACTTC. Protein sequence: CASSVGDRGSYEQYF.

This clonotype was counted many times. At one of its ends the junction is not consistent with the germline gene, which may arise from a read error. V gene TRBV12-3 or TRBV12-4 combines with J gene TRBJ2-3; the D gene is possibly TRBD2 (6 bases). The CDR3 runs to 13 residues. The CDR3 loop reads CASSWGGTDTQYF. In nucleotides, the CDR3 is TGCGCCAGCAGCTGGGGGGGCACAGATACGCAGTATTTT.

This clonotype appeared a few times. The chain combines TRBV19 with TRBJ2-3, with TRBD2 identical over 9 bases. The CDR3 totals 16 residues. J gave up 4 bases and V 3 bases, and 8 bases lay outside the gene matches. Per germline, CDR1 LNHDA and CDR2 SQIVND (reference sequence). The CDR3 sequence: CASSIRLAGISDTQYF. The CDR3 DNA reads as TGTGCCAGTAGTATCCGGCTAGCGGGGATCTCAGATACGCAGTATTTT.

This chain connects TRBV11-1 to TRBJ2-2; 8 positions agree with TRBD1. CDR1 SGHAT and CDR2 FQDESV come from the germline V gene (reference sequence). The CDR3 has 15 amino acids. The trim removed 4 bases at V and 4 bases at J, leaving 5 bases unmatched. This chain's CDR3 is CASSSRTGITGELFF. As DNA, the CDR3 is TGTGCCAGCAGCTCCAGGACAGGGATCACCGGGGAGCTGTTTTTT.

The sample holds a few counts of this clonotype. The junction differs from germline at one of its ends, possibly a read error. The CDR3 sequence is CASSPAGTGRKDF. The CDR3 DNA is TGTGCCAGCAGTCCCGCCGGGACAGGGCGAAAGGACTTC. The V and J genes are TRBV27 and TRBJ2-4; 9 bases are a match to TRBD1. In germline, CDR1 is MNHEY, CDR2 SMNVEV (reference sequence). The CDR3 sequence is 13 residues long.

This clonotype was counted at least ten times. The gene calls are TRBV30 and TRBJ1-6, with D unclear. Trimming took off 2 bases at V and 3 bases at J, with 5 bases between the two ends. CDR1 GTSNPN and CDR2 SVGIG come from the germline V gene (reference sequence). This CDR3 comprises 13 residues. The CDR3 nucleotides are TGTGCCTGGAGTTACTACTATAATTCACCCCTCCACTTT. This codes for CAWSYYYNSPLHF.

This clonotype has a count of ten or more. Since a much larger clone is just one base distant, this may be a read error. The chain links TRBV20-1 to TRBJ2-3; 11 nucleotides align to TRBD2. Germline CDR1 DFQATT, CDR2 SNEGSKA (reference sequence). The CDR3 is 13 amino acids. CDR3 in DNA: TGCAGTACTAGACTAGCGGGAACAGATACGCAGTATTTT. It specifies CSTRLAGTDTQYF.

This clonotype has at least ten counts. The chain recombines TRBV12-3 or TRBV12-4 with TRBJ2-7; 10 bases align to TRBD2. V lost 6 bases, J lost 4 bases, and 6 bases stayed unmatched. The CDR3 is made up of 14 amino acids. The CDR3 DNA is TGTGCCAGCAGCCCTAGCGGGAGAGTATACGAGCAGTACTTC. Its translation: CASSPSGRVYEQYF.

This clonotype was counted at least ten times. The chain employs TRBV24-1 and TRBJ2-7; 11 positions match TRBD1. The CDR3 contains 14 residues. The germline V gene encodes CDR1 KGHDR and CDR2 SFDVKD. V shed 5 bases, J shed 6 bases, and the junction held 5 bases outside the gene matches. The CDR3 loop reads CATSAPGTGGEQYF. The CDR3 DNA follows: TGTGCCACCAGTGCCCCCGGGACAGGGGGCGAGCAGTACTTC.

There are a few counts of this clonotype. The V call is TRBV3-1, the J call TRBJ2-7, with TRBD2 as a possible D gene (6 bases). V was trimmed by 3 bases and J by 2 bases, leaving 20 bases between them. CDR3 length: 17 residues. The germline V gene has CDR1 LGHDT and CDR2 YNNKEL (reference sequence). CDR3 loop: CASSQLLAPEGTYEQYF. The CDR3 nucleotides are TGTGCCAGCAGCCAGTTACTAGCACCTGAGGGAACCTACGAGCAGTACTTC.

The sample holds a few counts of this clonotype. The chain recombines TRBV20-1 with TRBJ1-6; 7 bases match TRBD1. Germline loops: CDR1 DFQATT, CDR2 SNEGSKA (reference sequence). This CDR3 is 14 amino acids long. Trimming took 5 bases from V and 7 from J; bases not matched to a gene: 8. The CDR3 DNA reads TGCAGTGCTGAGAAACAGGGGCGGAATTCACCCCTCCACTTT. Its protein product is CSAEKQGRNSPLHF.

This clonotype appeared a few times. Mismatch with germline at one junction end may stem from a read error. DNA of the CDR3: TGTGCTAGCAGCTTAGACCTAATAGAGACCCAGTACTTC. Translation gives CASSLDLIETQYF. V gene TRBV7-7 combines with J gene TRBJ2-5; D unresolved. The CDR3 consists of 13 residues. The germline V gene encodes CDR1 SSHAT and CDR2 FNYEAQ (reference sequence).

The chain carries TRBV29-1 and TRBJ2-5; 8 nucleotides align to TRBD1. The V segment lost 6 bases and the J segment 1 base; nucleotides outside the gene matches: 13. This CDR3 has 16 residues. Looked up from germline, CDR1 is SQVTM and CDR2 is ANQGSEA. DNA of the CDR3: TGCAGCGTAACCGACCTAGACAGGGGACTCCAAGAGACCCAGTACTTC. It yields the protein CSVTDLDRGLQETQYF.

This clonotype was observed a handful of times. This chain joins TRBV6-2 or TRBV6-3 and TRBJ2-1; no reliable D call. Germline CDR1 and CDR2: MNHEY and SVGEGT. The V and J ends lost 2 bases and 0 bases respectively, with 14 bases between them. CDR3 size: 17 residues. The CDR3 bases are TGTGCCAGCAGTTACAGATCGACGCTTAGCTCCTACAATGAGCAGTTCTTC. Translation: CASSYRSTLSSYNEQFF.

The chain is built from TRBV15 and TRBJ2-5; D gene ambiguous. Germline V gene data show CDR1 as LNHNV and CDR2 as YYDKDF (reference sequence). V lost 4 bases, J lost 1 base, and 13 bases lay in between. The CDR3 totals 15 residues. The CDR3 here is CATSNMGMGQETQYF. In DNA, the CDR3 is TGTGCCACCAGCAATATGGGGATGGGCCAAGAGACCCAGTACTTC.

This clonotype was seen just once. The gene calls are TRBV20-1 and TRBJ1-1; D is possibly TRBD1 (5 bases). The CDR3 runs to 16 residues. V was cut by 2 bases and J by 3 bases, with 19 bases left in between. The V gene's germline CDR1 is DFQATT and CDR2 SNEGSKA (reference sequence). DNA of the CDR3: TGCAGTGCTAGATCCCCTAGACCGGGACGAGACACTGAAGCTTTCTTT. The encoded protein is CSARSPRPGRDTEAFF.

In its sample, this clonotype was seen once. V is TRBV12-3 or TRBV12-4 and J is TRBJ1-2; tentatively, D is TRBD1 (6 bases). The CDR3 spans 13 residues. Trimming shortened V by 6 bases and J by 8 bases, and 16 bases separated the two germline ends. CDR3 nucleotide sequence: TGTGCCAGCAGCATCACAGGGAGTGGAGGCTACACCTTC. Residues: CASSITGSGGYTF.

The table lists this clonotype with many counts. The V gene is TRBV29-1, the J gene TRBJ2-7, with 7 bases lining up with TRBD2. The CDR3 covers 15 residues. Losses at the gene ends were 2 bases for V and 5 bases for J; bases not matched to a gene: 12. Germline assignment: CDR1 SQVTM and CDR2 ANQGSEA. CDR3 sequence (DNA): TGCAGCGTTGAATCCCAGTCAGGGAGGGCTGACGAGCAGTACTTC. Its translation is CSVESQSGRADEQYF.

The rearrangement uses TRBV7-2 and TRBJ1-2, with 8 nucleotides matching TRBD1. Germline V gene data show CDR1 as SGHTA and CDR2 as FQGNSA. V was clipped by 2 bases and J by 6 bases; unmatched bases: 8. This CDR3 is 15 amino acids long. The CDR3 loop is CASSLIAGGENGYTF. DNA for the CDR3: TGTGCCAGCAGCTTAATCGCAGGGGGCGAGAATGGCTACACCTTC.